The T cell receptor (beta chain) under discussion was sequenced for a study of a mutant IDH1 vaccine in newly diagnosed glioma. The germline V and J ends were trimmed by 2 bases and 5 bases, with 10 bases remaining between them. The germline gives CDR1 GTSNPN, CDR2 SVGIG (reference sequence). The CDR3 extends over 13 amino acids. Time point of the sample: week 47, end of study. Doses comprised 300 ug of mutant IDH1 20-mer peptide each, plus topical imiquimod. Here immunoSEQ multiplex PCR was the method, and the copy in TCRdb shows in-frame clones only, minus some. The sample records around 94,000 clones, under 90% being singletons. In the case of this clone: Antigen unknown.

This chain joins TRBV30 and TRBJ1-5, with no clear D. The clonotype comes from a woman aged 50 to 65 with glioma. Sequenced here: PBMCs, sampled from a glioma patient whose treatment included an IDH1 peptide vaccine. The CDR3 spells CAWSHMIDQPQHF. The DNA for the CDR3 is TGTGCCTGGAGTCACATGATCGATCAGCCCCAGCATTTT.